These T cell receptor beta chains were read from a single sample in a study of blood T cell repertoires in COVID-19. Only in-frame clones appear in the TCRdb table, and some are missing; sequencing was by immunoSEQ multiplex PCR. The sample contains about 300,000 clones, roughly 90% of which appear only once. Sequenced: PBMCs or T cells enriched from blood (not recorded which). The receptors originated from a man aged 55 to 70 who had recovered from COVID-19. The CDR3 runs from the conserved cysteine through the conserved F or W. The order of the fields is V gene, J gene, clone size, D gene, CDR3 DNA, CDR3 protein. D genes are given only for firm matches. Part of the rows lack a size; the others show once, few, many or a class for expanded clones.

v_gene: TRBV10-2
j_gene: TRBJ1-5
abundance: once
d_gene: -
CDR3nt: TGCGCCAGCAGTTACCTGGACAGAGGCAATCAGCCCCAGCATTTT
CDR3aa: CASSYLDRGNQPQHF

v_gene: TRBV9
j_gene: TRBJ2-1
abundance: -
d_gene: TRBD2
CDR3nt: TGTGCCAGCAGCACGGGGGGAAAGCAGTTCTTC
CDR3aa: CASSTGGKQFF

v_gene: TRBV4-1
j_gene: TRBJ1-6
abundance: -
d_gene: -
CDR3nt: TGCGCCAGCAGCCAAACAGGATTTGGGAATTCACCCCTCCACTTT
CDR3aa: CASSQTGFGNSPLHF

v_gene: TRBV12-2
j_gene: TRBJ2-1
abundance: -
d_gene: -
CDR3nt: TGTGCAAGTCGCTTAGCGCATGGCCTAGCGGGAGAAATAAATGAGCAGTTCTTC
CDR3aa: CASRLAHGLAGEINEQFF

v_gene: TRBV28
j_gene: TRBJ1-5
abundance: -
d_gene: TRBD1
CDR3nt: TGTGCCAGCAGTTTGATGGGACAGGGGTATCAGCCCCAGCATTTT
CDR3aa: CASSLMGQGYQPQHF

v_gene: TRBV14
j_gene: TRBJ2-7
abundance: once
d_gene: -
CDR3nt: TGTGCCAGCAGCCAAGCCCGGACAAGCCTCTACGAGCAGTACTTC
CDR3aa: CASSQARTSLYEQYF

v_gene: TRBV18
j_gene: TRBJ2-5
abundance: -
d_gene: TRBD2
CDR3nt: TGTGCCAGCTCACCGGGGGGGGAGACCCAGTACTTC
CDR3aa: CASSPGGETQYF

v_gene: TRBV9
j_gene: TRBJ1-3
abundance: -
d_gene: -
CDR3nt: TGTGCCAGCAGCCACGACAGATCTGGAAACACCATATATTTT
CDR3aa: CASSHDRSGNTIYF

v_gene: TRBV5-1
j_gene: TRBJ2-1
abundance: -
d_gene: TRBD2
CDR3nt: TGCGCCAGCAGCTTGGGACTAGCGGGAGGCTACAATGAGCAGTTCTTC
CDR3aa: CASSLGLAGGYNEQFF

v_gene: TRBV28
j_gene: TRBJ1-1
abundance: -
d_gene: -
CDR3nt: TGTGCCAGCACCTTTAACACTGAAGCTTTCTTT
CDR3aa: CASTFNTEAFF

v_gene: TRBV4-2
j_gene: TRBJ2-1
abundance: many
d_gene: TRBD2
CDR3nt: TGTGCCAGCTACCGGGAGGGCCCTCGCAATGAGCAGTTCTTC
CDR3aa: CASYREGPRNEQFF

v_gene: TRBV28
j_gene: TRBJ2-5
abundance: -
d_gene: TRBD1
CDR3nt: TGTGCCAGCAGTTTTCATGGACAGGCCACGGAGACCCAGTACTTC
CDR3aa: CASSFHGQATETQYF

v_gene: TRBV5-6
j_gene: TRBJ1-1
abundance: -
d_gene: TRBD1
CDR3nt: TGTGCCAGCAGCAAGGGACAGGTCCCCACTGAAGCTTTCTTT
CDR3aa: CASSKGQVPTEAFF

v_gene: TRBV20-1
j_gene: TRBJ2-7
abundance: -
d_gene: TRBD1
CDR3nt: TGCAGTGCTAGTCCGGGACAGGGTAAAGAGCAGTACTTC
CDR3aa: CSASPGQGKEQYF

v_gene: TRBV9
j_gene: TRBJ1-2
abundance: -
d_gene: -
CDR3nt: TGTGCCAGCAGCTCCACAGGGTTAAACTATGGCTACACCTTC
CDR3aa: CASSSTGLNYGYTF

v_gene: TRBV7-3
j_gene: TRBJ2-2
abundance: -
d_gene: TRBD1
CDR3nt: TGTGCCAGCAGCTTTACAGGCAGGGACAGCGGGGAGCTGTTTTTT
CDR3aa: CASSFTGRDSGELFF

v_gene: TRBV6-5
j_gene: TRBJ1-1
abundance: -
d_gene: -
CDR3nt: TGTGCCAGCAGTAGGGGACAGAACACTGAAGCTTTCTTT
CDR3aa: CASSRGQNTEAFF

v_gene: TRBV10-3
j_gene: TRBJ1-5
abundance: -
d_gene: TRBD1
CDR3nt: TGTGCCATCAGTGAGGCAGGGGGCGTTCAGCCCCAGCATTTT
CDR3aa: CAISEAGGVQPQHF

v_gene: TRBV25-1
j_gene: TRBJ2-4
abundance: -
d_gene: -
CDR3nt: TGTGCCAGCAGTGATGGGGCAGTAGCCAAAAACATTCAGTACTTC
CDR3aa: CASSDGAVAKNIQYF

v_gene: TRBV27
j_gene: TRBJ2-6
abundance: -
d_gene: TRBD1
CDR3nt: TGTGCCAGCAAAGGACAGGGTGTCTCTGGGGCCAACGTCCTGACTTTC
CDR3aa: CASKGQGVSGANVLTF

v_gene: TRBV7-2
j_gene: TRBJ1-5
abundance: -
d_gene: -
CDR3nt: TGTGCCAGCAGCTTAGAAGGGGCGGGACAGCCCCAGCATTTT
CDR3aa: CASSLEGAGQPQHF

v_gene: TRBV19
j_gene: TRBJ2-7
abundance: -
d_gene: -
CDR3nt: TGTGCCAGTAGTATCCAGGTCTCCTACGAGCAGTACTTC
CDR3aa: CASSIQVSYEQYF

v_gene: TRBV24-1
j_gene: TRBJ2-3
abundance: -
d_gene: TRBD2
CDR3nt: TGTGCCACCAGTGATTTTAGAGCGGGAGCGACAGATACGCAGTATTTT
CDR3aa: CATSDFRAGATDTQYF

v_gene: TRBV10-3
j_gene: TRBJ1-6
abundance: -
d_gene: -
CDR3nt: TGTGCCGCCTCTTCCGGGGAAGGACGTTCACCCCTCCACTTT
CDR3aa: CAASSGEGRSPLHF

v_gene: TRBV25-1
j_gene: TRBJ1-4
abundance: -
d_gene: TRBD1
CDR3nt: TGTGCCAGCAGTGGGGAGCCCGGGACAGGGTCCTCTAATGGCAGGCTGTTTTTT
CDR3aa: CASSGEPGTGSSNGRLFF

v_gene: TRBV19
j_gene: TRBJ2-7
abundance: few
d_gene: TRBD1
CDR3nt: TGTGCCAGTAGTATGGGGACAGGGGACGATTCCTACGAGCAGTACTTC
CDR3aa: CASSMGTGDDSYEQYF

v_gene: TRBV24-1
j_gene: TRBJ2-1
abundance: -
d_gene: TRBD1
CDR3nt: TGTGCCACCAGCCGTGGGACAGGCTACTACAATGAGCAGTTCTTC
CDR3aa: CATSRGTGYYNEQFF

v_gene: TRBV9
j_gene: TRBJ2-1
abundance: once
d_gene: -
CDR3nt: TGTGCCAGCAGCGTAGAGGCGGTTTACAATGAGCAGTTCTTC
CDR3aa: CASSVEAVYNEQFF

v_gene: TRBV5-1
j_gene: TRBJ1-1
abundance: -
d_gene: TRBD1
CDR3nt: TGCGCCAGCAGCTTGTCTCAGGGGGCGATGGCTTTCTTT
CDR3aa: CASSLSQGAMAFF

v_gene: TRBV20-1
j_gene: TRBJ2-7
abundance: once
d_gene: TRBD1
CDR3nt: TGCAGTGCTAGTTCGGGACAGGGGGCTGGGGAGCAGTACTTC
CDR3aa: CSASSGQGAGEQYF

v_gene: TRBV18
j_gene: TRBJ1-2
abundance: -
d_gene: -
CDR3nt: TGTGCCAGCTCACCAGTGGATCAGGGAAGGGGCTACACCTTC
CDR3aa: CASSPVDQGRGYTF

v_gene: TRBV4-3
j_gene: TRBJ2-5
abundance: -
d_gene: -
CDR3nt: TGCGCCAGCAGCCAAACCCCTTGGACTTCGAGGGCGGAGACCCAGTACTTC
CDR3aa: CASSQTPWTSRAETQYF

v_gene: TRBV6-2/TRBV6-3
j_gene: TRBJ2-7
abundance: -
d_gene: TRBD2
CDR3nt: TGTGCCAGCAGTTACCTAGCGTTGTCCCGACTAGCAAAGACGTCCTACGAGCAGTACTTC
CDR3aa: CASSYLALSRLAKTSYEQYF

v_gene: TRBV18
j_gene: TRBJ2-7
abundance: -
d_gene: -
CDR3nt: TGTGCCAGCTCACCCGGGGGAGAGCAGTACTTC
CDR3aa: CASSPGGEQYF

v_gene: TRBV5-1
j_gene: TRBJ2-1
abundance: -
d_gene: -
CDR3nt: TGCGCCAGCCAAATAACTGGCTCCTACAATGAGCAGTTCTTC
CDR3aa: CASQITGSYNEQFF

v_gene: TRBV28
j_gene: TRBJ2-1
abundance: -
d_gene: -
CDR3nt: TGTGCCAGCAGCAGCGGCTGGGTGTACAATGAGCAGTTCTTC
CDR3aa: CASSSGWVYNEQFF

v_gene: TRBV27
j_gene: TRBJ1-6
abundance: -
d_gene: TRBD1
CDR3nt: TGTGCCAGCTCGGGACAGGGTGGAATCTATTCACCCCTCCACTTT
CDR3aa: CASSGQGGIYSPLHF

v_gene: TRBV25-1
j_gene: TRBJ2-3
abundance: -
d_gene: -
CDR3nt: TGTGCCAGCAGTTATGGAACAGGCACAGATACGCAGTATTTT
CDR3aa: CASSYGTGTDTQYF

v_gene: TRBV2
j_gene: TRBJ1-6
abundance: once
d_gene: -
CDR3nt: TGTGCCAGCAGTGAAGCGAACAGGGTTTATAATTCACCCCTCCACTTT
CDR3aa: CASSEANRVYNSPLHF

v_gene: TRBV6-6
j_gene: TRBJ1-2
abundance: -
d_gene: TRBD1
CDR3nt: TGTGCCAGCAGTTCCCGCCGACAGGGGGCCGAAGGGGGCTACACCTTC
CDR3aa: CASSSRRQGAEGGYTF

v_gene: TRBV4-1
j_gene: TRBJ1-1
abundance: -
d_gene: -
CDR3nt: TGCGCCAGCAGCCAAAAAGCGAATACCCCCGCCACTGAAGCTTTCTTT
CDR3aa: CASSQKANTPATEAFF

v_gene: TRBV10-3
j_gene: TRBJ2-7
abundance: -
d_gene: TRBD1
CDR3nt: TGTGCCATCAGGTTAGGGACAGGTTACGAGCAGTACTTC
CDR3aa: CAIRLGTGYEQYF

v_gene: TRBV27
j_gene: TRBJ2-7
abundance: -
d_gene: TRBD2
CDR3nt: TGTGCCAGCAGTTCAACTAGCGGGAGGGCCTTGGTTGACGAGCAGTACTTC
CDR3aa: CASSSTSGRALVDEQYF

v_gene: TRBV5-1
j_gene: TRBJ2-3
abundance: -
d_gene: TRBD1
CDR3nt: TGCGCCAGCAGCCCGCCGACAGGGGGAGTAGGGGATACGCAGTATTTT
CDR3aa: CASSPPTGGVGDTQYF

v_gene: TRBV5-1
j_gene: TRBJ1-6
abundance: -
d_gene: TRBD1
CDR3nt: TGCGCCAGCAGCTTGGAGGGACAGGGTCATTCACCCCTCCACTTT
CDR3aa: CASSLEGQGHSPLHF

v_gene: TRBV28
j_gene: TRBJ2-7
abundance: -
d_gene: TRBD1
CDR3nt: TGTGCCAGCAGTAAGGACAGGGCCTCCTACGAGCAGTACTTC
CDR3aa: CASSKDRASYEQYF

v_gene: TRBV28
j_gene: TRBJ2-1
abundance: -
d_gene: -
CDR3nt: TGTGCCAGCAGTCCCAGCGGAGGGCCGGGGAATGAGCAGTTCTTC
CDR3aa: CASSPSGGPGNEQFF

v_gene: TRBV6-1
j_gene: TRBJ1-5
abundance: -
d_gene: -
CDR3nt: TGTGCCAGCAGTGATCTTATGGGAGCCCCTCAGCCCCAGCATTTT
CDR3aa: CASSDLMGAPQPQHF